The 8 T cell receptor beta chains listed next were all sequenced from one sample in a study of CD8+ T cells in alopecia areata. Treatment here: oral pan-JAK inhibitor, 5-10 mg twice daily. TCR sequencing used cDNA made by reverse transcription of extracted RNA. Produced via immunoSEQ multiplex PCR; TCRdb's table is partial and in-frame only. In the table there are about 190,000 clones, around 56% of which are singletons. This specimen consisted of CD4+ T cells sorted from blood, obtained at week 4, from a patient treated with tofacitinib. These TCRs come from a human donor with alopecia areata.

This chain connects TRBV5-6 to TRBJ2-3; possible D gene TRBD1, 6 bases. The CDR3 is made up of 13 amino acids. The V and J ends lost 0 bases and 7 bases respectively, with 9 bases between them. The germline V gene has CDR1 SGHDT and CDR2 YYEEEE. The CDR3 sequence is CASSLGQEYTQYF. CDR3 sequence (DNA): TGTGCCAGCAGCTTGGGACAGGAGTATACGCAGTATTTT.

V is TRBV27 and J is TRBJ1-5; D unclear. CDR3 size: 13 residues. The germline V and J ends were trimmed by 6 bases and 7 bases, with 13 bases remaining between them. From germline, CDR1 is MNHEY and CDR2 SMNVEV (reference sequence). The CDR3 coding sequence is TGTGCCAGCAGCTTTACTATAGGGCAGCCCCAGCATTTT. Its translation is CASSFTIGQPQHF.

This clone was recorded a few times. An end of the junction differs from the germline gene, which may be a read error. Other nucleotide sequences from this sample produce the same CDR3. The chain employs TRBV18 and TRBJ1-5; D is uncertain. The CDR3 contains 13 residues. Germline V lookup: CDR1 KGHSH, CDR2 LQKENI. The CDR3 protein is CASSPTRNQPQHF. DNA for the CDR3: TGTGCCAGTTCACCGACCCGGAATCAGCCCCAGCATTTT.

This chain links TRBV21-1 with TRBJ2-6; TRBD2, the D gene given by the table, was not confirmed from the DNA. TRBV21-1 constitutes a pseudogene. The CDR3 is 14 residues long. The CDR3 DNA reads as TGTGCCAGCAGCCTTCGGTCTGGGGCCAACGTCCTGACTTTC. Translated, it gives CASSLRSGANVLTF.

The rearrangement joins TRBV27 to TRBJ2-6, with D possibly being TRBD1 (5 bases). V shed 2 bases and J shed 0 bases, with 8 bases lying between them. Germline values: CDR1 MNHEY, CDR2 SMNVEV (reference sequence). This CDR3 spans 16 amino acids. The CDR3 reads CASSLGHISGANVLTF. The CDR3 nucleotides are TGTGCCAGCAGTTTAGGACACATCTCTGGGGCCAACGTCCTGACTTTC.

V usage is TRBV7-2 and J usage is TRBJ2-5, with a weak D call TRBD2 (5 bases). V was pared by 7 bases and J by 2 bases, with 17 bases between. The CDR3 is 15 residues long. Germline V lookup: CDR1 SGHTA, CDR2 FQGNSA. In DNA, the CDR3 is TGTGCCAGCAACCGAGGCGGGTCTTCTCAAGAGACCCAGTACTTC. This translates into CASNRGGSSQETQYF. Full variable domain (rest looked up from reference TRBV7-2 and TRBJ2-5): GAGVSQSPSNKVTEKGKDVELRCDPISGHTALYWYRQSLGQGLEFLIYFQGNSAPDKSGLPSDRFSAERTGGSVSTLTIQRTQQEDSAVYLCASNRGGSSQETQYFGPGTRLLVL.

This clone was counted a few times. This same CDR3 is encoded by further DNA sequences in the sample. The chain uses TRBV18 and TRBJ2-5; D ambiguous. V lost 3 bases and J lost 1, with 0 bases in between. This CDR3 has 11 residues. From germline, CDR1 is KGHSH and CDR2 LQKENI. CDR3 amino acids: CASSPQETQYF. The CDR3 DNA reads TGTGCCAGCTCACCCCAAGAGACCCAGTACTTC.

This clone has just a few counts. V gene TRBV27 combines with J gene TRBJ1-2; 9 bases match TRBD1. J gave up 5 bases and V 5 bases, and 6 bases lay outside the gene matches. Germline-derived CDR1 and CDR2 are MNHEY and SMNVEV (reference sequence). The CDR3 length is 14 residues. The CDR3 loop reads CASSTSTGGYGYTF. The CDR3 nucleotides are TGTGCCAGCAGTACCTCGACAGGGGGATATGGCTACACCTTC.